These T cell receptor beta chains were read from a single sample in a study of response to subunit inactivated influenza vaccine. In TCRdb, the RT-PCR reads were re-called with MiXCR into one record per CDR3 protein. The sample has hundreds of thousands of distinct CDR3 sequences, 10% to 11% seen once. The sequencing used PBMCs from blood, collected roughly 48 days after vaccination. The source of these receptors is a man in his fifties or sixties who received an inactivated influenza vaccine. The CDR3 runs from the conserved cysteine through the conserved F or W. A D gene is named only where the DNA matches it firmly. Some rows mark clone size as missing; the rest say once, few, many or name a class of expanded clone.

cdr3_nt: TGTGCCAGCAGTTTCGTTCCGTCCCTTGGGAACACTGAAGCTTTCTTT
cdr3_aa: CASSFVPSLGNTEAFF
d_call: .
clone_size: few
j_call: TRBJ1-1
v_call: TRBV12-3/TRBV12-4

cdr3_nt: TGCAGTGCTAGACCCGGAGCGATGAACACTGAAGCTTTCTTT
cdr3_aa: CSARPGAMNTEAFF
d_call: .
clone_size: few
j_call: TRBJ1-1
v_call: TRBV20-1

cdr3_nt: TGTGCCAGCAGGTTGGATGAGCAGTTCTTC
cdr3_aa: CASRLDEQFF
d_call: .
clone_size: .
j_call: TRBJ2-1
v_call: TRBV2

cdr3_nt: TGCGCCAGCAGCTACCGGGACAGGGGACGTTCTAGCACAGATACGCAGTATTTT
cdr3_aa: CASSYRDRGRSSTDTQYF
d_call: TRBD1
clone_size: few
j_call: TRBJ2-3
v_call: TRBV5-1

cdr3_nt: TGTGCCAGCAGTGAACAAAGGCCGGATACGCAGTATTTT
cdr3_aa: CASSEQRPDTQYF
d_call: .
clone_size: many
j_call: TRBJ2-3
v_call: TRBV25-1

cdr3_nt: TGTGCCAGCAGCCCAACAGGATGGTCACCCCTCCACTTT
cdr3_aa: CASSPTGWSPLHF
d_call: .
clone_size: .
j_call: TRBJ1-6
v_call: TRBV9

cdr3_nt: TGCGCCAGCAGCTTCCAAAACAGGGCCGATGAGCAGTTCTTC
cdr3_aa: CASSFQNRADEQFF
d_call: .
clone_size: .
j_call: TRBJ2-1
v_call: TRBV5-1

cdr3_nt: TGCGCCAGCAGCCTAAACCGGGACAGCTACTCTGGGGCCAACGTCCTGACTTTC
cdr3_aa: CASSLNRDSYSGANVLTF
d_call: TRBD1
clone_size: .
j_call: TRBJ2-6
v_call: TRBV5-1

cdr3_nt: TGTGCCAGCAGGATGGGAGCCGGGGAGCTGTTTTTT
cdr3_aa: CASRMGAGELFF
d_call: .
clone_size: .
j_call: TRBJ2-2
v_call: TRBV6-2/TRBV6-3

cdr3_nt: TGTGCCAGCAGTTACAGGGGGTTCGACAGGGGGTCATTCTCCTATAATTCACCCCTCCACTTT
cdr3_aa: CASSYRGFDRGSFSYNSPLHF
d_call: TRBD1
clone_size: many
j_call: TRBJ1-6
v_call: TRBV6-2/TRBV6-3

cdr3_nt: TGTGCCATCAGTGAGACCATCGCCAGGCAGGGCTATGGCTACACCTTC
cdr3_aa: CAISETIARQGYGYTF
d_call: .
clone_size: .
j_call: TRBJ1-2
v_call: TRBV10-3

cdr3_nt: TGTGCCAGCAGTAGGGGACTAGCGGGAGAAGATACGCAGTATTTT
cdr3_aa: CASSRGLAGEDTQYF
d_call: TRBD2
clone_size: .
j_call: TRBJ2-3
v_call: TRBV7-2

cdr3_nt: TGTGCCAGCAGGGTGACAGGGGGCTATAATTCACCCCTCCACTTT
cdr3_aa: CASRVTGGYNSPLHF
d_call: TRBD1
clone_size: .
j_call: TRBJ1-6
v_call: TRBV27

cdr3_nt: TGTGCCAGCAGCAAACTAGCGGGGGGGCATGATGAGCAGTTCTTC
cdr3_aa: CASSKLAGGHDEQFF
d_call: TRBD2
clone_size: .
j_call: TRBJ2-1
v_call: TRBV7-6

cdr3_nt: TGCGCCAGCAGCTGGGACAGGGGGCGAATCGGGGAGCTGTTTTTT
cdr3_aa: CASSWDRGRIGELFF
d_call: TRBD1
clone_size: .
j_call: TRBJ2-2
v_call: TRBV5-1

cdr3_nt: TGTGCCAGCAGTGGTCTTTGGACAGGGGCCGGCTACACCTTC
cdr3_aa: CASSGLWTGAGYTF
d_call: TRBD1
clone_size: few
j_call: TRBJ1-2
v_call: TRBV2

cdr3_nt: TGTGCCAGCAGCGTAGATGTAGGAGCATCACACAATGAGCAGTTCTTC
cdr3_aa: CASSVDVGASHNEQFF
d_call: .
clone_size: .
j_call: TRBJ2-1
v_call: TRBV9

cdr3_nt: TGCAGTGCTAGAGACCCTCGGACAGGTTCAACAGATACGCAGTATTTT
cdr3_aa: CSARDPRTGSTDTQYF
d_call: TRBD1
clone_size: .
j_call: TRBJ2-3
v_call: TRBV20-1

cdr3_nt: TGTGCCAGCAGCTTAGGGTGGATGGGGGTTACACCCCTCCACTTT
cdr3_aa: CASSLGWMGVTPLHF
d_call: .
clone_size: few
j_call: TRBJ1-6
v_call: TRBV7-2

cdr3_nt: TGCGCCAGCATCGCCGGGACTAGCGGGGGGCCCTACACAGATACGCAGTATTTT
cdr3_aa: CASIAGTSGGPYTDTQYF
d_call: TRBD2
clone_size: few
j_call: TRBJ2-3
v_call: TRBV5-1

cdr3_nt: TGTGCCAGCAGCACCCCGACCAGCACAGATACGCAGTATTTT
cdr3_aa: CASSTPTSTDTQYF
d_call: .
clone_size: many
j_call: TRBJ2-3
v_call: TRBV28

cdr3_nt: TGTGCCAGCAGCCTTTTGGTGGCGGGAGATTACGAGCAGTACTTC
cdr3_aa: CASSLLVAGDYEQYF
d_call: TRBD2
clone_size: .
j_call: TRBJ2-7
v_call: TRBV7-8

cdr3_nt: TGTGCCAGCCGTAGGACAGGGTTCGATTCACCCCTCCACTTT
cdr3_aa: CASRRTGFDSPLHF
d_call: TRBD1
clone_size: many
j_call: TRBJ1-6
v_call: TRBV12-3/TRBV12-4

cdr3_nt: TGTGCCACCAGCAGAGATCGGCCGATAGGACGAGGCTACACCTTC
cdr3_aa: CATSRDRPIGRGYTF
d_call: .
clone_size: few
j_call: TRBJ1-2
v_call: TRBV15

cdr3_nt: TGTGCCAGCAGCCACTCCTCGACGGTGGCCACGAACACTGAAGCTTTCTTT
cdr3_aa: CASSHSSTVATNTEAFF
d_call: .
clone_size: .
j_call: TRBJ1-1
v_call: TRBV4-2

cdr3_nt: TGTGCCAGCAGCTTATGGGCGGGAGGGCCCAGGGAGACCCAGTACTTC
cdr3_aa: CASSLWAGGPRETQYF
d_call: TRBD2
clone_size: .
j_call: TRBJ2-5
v_call: TRBV7-3

cdr3_nt: TGTGCCAGCAGCTTTAGACTAGCGGGAGGGCATGACGGGGAGCTGTTTTTT
cdr3_aa: CASSFRLAGGHDGELFF
d_call: TRBD2
clone_size: few
j_call: TRBJ2-2
v_call: TRBV6-2/TRBV6-3

cdr3_nt: TGCGCCAGCAGCGGAGTTGGGTTCGGAGGGGTCGCTGGAGATACGCAGTATTTT
cdr3_aa: CASSGVGFGGVAGDTQYF
d_call: .
clone_size: few
j_call: TRBJ2-3
v_call: TRBV5-1

cdr3_nt: TGTGCCAGCAGTTATCCCCGGGACAGGGGTCGCACAGATACGCAGTATTTT
cdr3_aa: CASSYPRDRGRTDTQYF
d_call: TRBD1
clone_size: .
j_call: TRBJ2-3
v_call: TRBV28

cdr3_nt: TGTGCCAGCAGCTTTAAATCTAACACCGGGGAGCTGTTTTTT
cdr3_aa: CASSFKSNTGELFF
d_call: .
clone_size: .
j_call: TRBJ2-2
v_call: TRBV11-2

cdr3_nt: TGTGCCAGCTCACCACCGTCGTCACGTTACGAGCAGTACTTC
cdr3_aa: CASSPPSSRYEQYF
d_call: .
clone_size: .
j_call: TRBJ2-7
v_call: TRBV18

cdr3_nt: TGTGCCAGCAGCCAAGAGGGCCAGGGCCGCGGTGAGCAGTTCTTC
cdr3_aa: CASSQEGQGRGEQFF
d_call: .
clone_size: many
j_call: TRBJ2-1
v_call: TRBV4-2

cdr3_nt: TGTGCCAGCAGCCTCTCCCTTCGGGGGGGAACCGGTGAGCAGTACTTC
cdr3_aa: CASSLSLRGGTGEQYF
d_call: TRBD2
clone_size: many
j_call: TRBJ2-7
v_call: TRBV6-2/TRBV6-3

cdr3_nt: TGCAGTGCTTGGGGACAGGGGGTTACCTACGAGCAGTACTTC
cdr3_aa: CSAWGQGVTYEQYF
d_call: TRBD1
clone_size: .
j_call: TRBJ2-7
v_call: TRBV20-1

cdr3_nt: TGTGCCAGCAGCTTGACAGGGGTAACCTTCTACGAGCAGTACTTC
cdr3_aa: CASSLTGVTFYEQYF
d_call: TRBD1
clone_size: few
j_call: TRBJ2-7
v_call: TRBV11-1

cdr3_nt: TGTGCCAGCAGACAACAGGGGGCCATCTCTGGAAACACCATATATTTT
cdr3_aa: CASRQQGAISGNTIYF
d_call: TRBD1
clone_size: few
j_call: TRBJ1-3
v_call: TRBV3-1

cdr3_nt: TGTGCCAGCAGTTCCTATACTAGCGGGGATCTCACCGGGGAGCTGTTTTTT
cdr3_aa: CASSSYTSGDLTGELFF
d_call: TRBD2
clone_size: many
j_call: TRBJ2-2
v_call: TRBV12-3/TRBV12-4

cdr3_nt: TGTGCCAGCAGCGCCGGACCGGGGGGCAAGCTCGAGCAGTACTTC
cdr3_aa: CASSAGPGGKLEQYF
d_call: .
clone_size: .
j_call: TRBJ2-7
v_call: TRBV9

cdr3_nt: TGTGCCAGCAGCGTAGGGGGAAGCTACGAGCAGTACTTC
cdr3_aa: CASSVGGSYEQYF
d_call: .
clone_size: many
j_call: TRBJ2-7
v_call: TRBV9

cdr3_nt: TGCAGTGCTAGAGAATTTAAACTAGCTGAGACCCAGTACTTC
cdr3_aa: CSAREFKLAETQYF
d_call: .
clone_size: few
j_call: TRBJ2-5
v_call: TRBV20-1

cdr3_nt: TGTGCCAGCAGTTTATACCAGTCCTACGAGCAGTACTTC
cdr3_aa: CASSLYQSYEQYF
d_call: .
clone_size: many
j_call: TRBJ2-7
v_call: TRBV27

cdr3_nt: TGTGCCAGCAGTTCGTTCGCGGGGACAGGGAGCAGTCACCTCCACTTT
cdr3_aa: CASSSFAGTGSSHLHF
d_call: TRBD1
clone_size: .
j_call: TRBJ1-6
v_call: TRBV28

cdr3_nt: TGCGCCAGCAGCCAAGCGACACAAGAGACCCAGTACTTC
cdr3_aa: CASSQATQETQYF
d_call: .
clone_size: .
j_call: TRBJ2-5
v_call: TRBV4-1

cdr3_nt: TGTGCCAGCAGTGAGAAGTCTAGCGGGACCCACGAGCAGTACTTC
cdr3_aa: CASSEKSSGTHEQYF
d_call: TRBD2
clone_size: .
j_call: TRBJ2-7
v_call: TRBV2

cdr3_nt: TGCAGTGCTAGAGACAGGGGAGATCGACAAGCCCACGAGCAGTACTTC
cdr3_aa: CSARDRGDRQAHEQYF
d_call: .
clone_size: .
j_call: TRBJ2-7
v_call: TRBV20-1

cdr3_nt: TGTGCCAGCAGTTACTCGGGGCCGCGGAACGAGCAGTACTTC
cdr3_aa: CASSYSGPRNEQYF
d_call: .
clone_size: few
j_call: TRBJ2-7
v_call: TRBV6-2/TRBV6-3

cdr3_nt: TGTGCCAGCAGTATGGAGAGGGGGCAGTTCTTC
cdr3_aa: CASSMERGQFF
d_call: .
clone_size: .
j_call: TRBJ2-1
v_call: TRBV6-2/TRBV6-3

cdr3_nt: TGTGCCAGCTTTAAAGGGGCGGGACTAACTGGGGCCAACGTCCTGACTTTC
cdr3_aa: CASFKGAGLTGANVLTF
d_call: TRBD2
clone_size: few
j_call: TRBJ2-6
v_call: TRBV7-2

cdr3_nt: TGTGCCAGCAGCGCCAGGGTAACCTCTGGGGCCAACGTCCTGACTTTC
cdr3_aa: CASSARVTSGANVLTF
d_call: .
clone_size: .
j_call: TRBJ2-6
v_call: TRBV7-2

cdr3_nt: TGTGCCAGCAGCTTAGCTTATTCGGGTGGGCAGTACTTC
cdr3_aa: CASSLAYSGGQYF
d_call: .
clone_size: .
j_call: TRBJ2-7
v_call: TRBV11-2

cdr3_nt: TGTGCCAGCAGTTTAGGTGGGACCCTTGGGAATGAGCAGTTCTTC
cdr3_aa: CASSLGGTLGNEQFF
d_call: .
clone_size: .
j_call: TRBJ2-1
v_call: TRBV12-3/TRBV12-4

cdr3_nt: TGCGCCAGCAGCCCCCGGGACAGGGGAGGCGAGCAGTACTTC
cdr3_aa: CASSPRDRGGEQYF
d_call: TRBD1
clone_size: few
j_call: TRBJ2-7
v_call: TRBV5-1

cdr3_nt: TGCAGCGCCGGGACAGGACGAGAGACCCAGTACTTC
cdr3_aa: CSAGTGRETQYF
d_call: TRBD1
clone_size: .
j_call: TRBJ2-5
v_call: TRBV29-1

cdr3_nt: TGCAGTGCTATAGGGACTAGCGGGATGTCCTACAATGAGCAGTTCTTC
cdr3_aa: CSAIGTSGMSYNEQFF
d_call: TRBD2
clone_size: few
j_call: TRBJ2-1
v_call: TRBV20-1

cdr3_nt: TGTGCCAGCAGCTTCGTCAATGATTCACCCCTCCACTTT
cdr3_aa: CASSFVNDSPLHF
d_call: .
clone_size: few
j_call: TRBJ1-6
v_call: TRBV5-8

cdr3_nt: TGTGCCACCGAGGACAGGAGCTATGGCTACACCTTC
cdr3_aa: CATEDRSYGYTF
d_call: TRBD1
clone_size: .
j_call: TRBJ1-2
v_call: TRBV12-3/TRBV12-4